Listed below are T cell receptor beta chains from one sample, sequenced in a study of T cell repertoires in cytomegalovirus infection. No antigen has been assigned to these receptors. TCRdb used MiXCR to reprocess the reads, holding one entry per CDR3 protein. The sample gives some 900,000 distinct CDR3 sequences, about 31% of which show up once; roughly 12% is in the top ten. The sample consisted of cultured CD8+ T cells from PBMCs, taken from culture after CMV antigen stimulation. These receptors were obtained from a human donor in good health (CMV status not recorded). Some clones in this sample may be carry-over from other donors' samples. CDR3s leave out the opening cysteine and the closing phenylalanine or tryptophan. The order of the fields is V gene, CDR3 protein.

TRBV5-4 | ASRTGEHNEQF
TRBV13 | ASSLSPGAETQY
TRBV3-1 | ASSQGASGGAASSYNEQF
TRBV7-6 | ASSLRDASSTDTQY
TRBV19 | ASSILAGETYEQY
TRBV7-9 | ASTRGSSYNEQF
TRBV7-2 | ASSLYRGPYEQY
TRBV6-1 | ASSDERGATNEQF
TRBV6-1 | ASSEDRGLRNTEAF
TRBV12-3/TRBV12-4 | ASSPTILAGGLDKF
TRBV6-2/TRBV6-3 | ASSYSSLSPLH
TRBV7-7 | ASSYRTVNQPQH
TRBV20-1 | SARDSGGAAYYGYT
TRBV6-2/TRBV6-3 | ASSPPTGTLGVMNTEAF
TRBV6-2/TRBV6-3 | ASSYEALNTEAF
TRBV27 | ASSLTGGSGYNEQF
TRBV7-2 | ASSLTAGAKRQF
TRBV27 | ASSSHRLAGGPGEQF
TRBV27 | ASSPGQTDYEQY
TRBV24-1 | ATPRGGRASNQPQH
TRBV27 | ASSLKGSGETQY
TRBV28 | VSSFTDTQY
TRBV7-2 | ASSLAVGSSSHYNEQF
TRBV12-5 | ASGFGTGVRNTEAF
TRBV6-5 | ASNLAGRLNEQF
TRBV29-1 | SVEDRGTGVYYGYT
TRBV12-3/TRBV12-4 | ASTYETSGGGETQY
TRBV2 | ASSTGQGGNTIY
TRBV7-9 | ASSPQLGEQY
TRBV2 | ASSDYPTYEQY
TRBV6-6 | ASSYSGKLYEQY
TRBV27 | ASSSSSGFTDTQY
TRBV7-9 | ASSPMGQLGPGANVLT
TRBV7-8 | ASSLGWRNEKLF